This T cell receptor (beta chain) is from a study of blood T cell repertoires in COVID-19. Overall study: Sources were T cells, B-cell-depleted T cells, or PBMCs; the material itself was cDNA or gDNA.

This clone has just one count. As originally analysed: Cell counts per sample came from amplifying reference gene primers. Clones were sequenced by immunoSEQ multiplex PCR, and TCRdb holds only the in-frame ones, with some missing. The DNA gave D and trimming, while V, J and clone size come from that table. This sample has about 320,000 clones, with under 90% found just once. Germline-derived CDR1 and CDR2 are SGHDT and YYEEEE. Trimming cost V 1 base and J 8 bases; bases outside gene matches: 9. The CDR3 is 16 amino acids. Seattle participants joined during active infection and were tracked over time. Specimen: peripheral blood. The chain combines TRBV5-6 with TRBJ2-1; 10 nucleotides agree with TRBD2. The TCR originated in a woman in her thirties with COVID-19, enrolled during active disease. The CDR3 sequence: CASSLLASGGAYEQFF. DNA of the CDR3: TGTGCCAGCAGCTTGTTGGCCAGCGGGGGGGCCTATGAGCAGTTCTTC.